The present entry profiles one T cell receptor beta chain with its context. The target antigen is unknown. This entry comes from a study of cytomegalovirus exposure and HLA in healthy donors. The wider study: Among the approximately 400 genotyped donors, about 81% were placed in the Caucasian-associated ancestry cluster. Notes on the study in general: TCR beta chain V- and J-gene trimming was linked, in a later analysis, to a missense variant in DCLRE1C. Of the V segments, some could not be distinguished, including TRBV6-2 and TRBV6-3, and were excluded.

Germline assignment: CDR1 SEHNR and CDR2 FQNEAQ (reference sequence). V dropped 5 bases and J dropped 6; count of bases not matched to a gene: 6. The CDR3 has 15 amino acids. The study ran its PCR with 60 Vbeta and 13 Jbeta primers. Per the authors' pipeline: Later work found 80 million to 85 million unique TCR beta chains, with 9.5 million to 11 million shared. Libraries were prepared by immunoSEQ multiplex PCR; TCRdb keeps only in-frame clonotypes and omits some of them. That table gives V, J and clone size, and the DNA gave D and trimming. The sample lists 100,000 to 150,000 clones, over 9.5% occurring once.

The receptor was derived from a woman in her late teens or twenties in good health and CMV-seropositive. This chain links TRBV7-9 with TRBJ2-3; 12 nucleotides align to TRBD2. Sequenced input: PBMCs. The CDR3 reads CASSLGLAGSDTQYF. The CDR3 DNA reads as TGTGCCAGCAGCCTAGGACTAGCGGGATCGGATACGCAGTATTTT.